The present entry profiles one TCR beta chain with its context. This sample also contains other DNA sequences that code for the same CDR3. The treatment was: preoperative locoregional IRX-2 cytokine immunotherapy. This phase Ib study tested locoregional IRX-2 cytokine immunotherapy given before surgery. This record comes from a study of preoperative IRX-2 immunotherapy in early breast cancer. Trimming took 0 bases from V and 3 from J, leaving 11 bases between them. The CDR3 totals 14 residues. The germline CDR1 and CDR2 sequences are SQVTM and ANQGSEA. Generated by immunoSEQ multiplex PCR, the TCRdb table keeps only in-frame clones and is missing some. The sample holds more than 25,000 clones, around 89% seen once.

This chain links TRBV29-1 with TRBJ1-1; D perhaps matches TRBD1 (5 bases). This receptor was obtained from a human donor with breast cancer. The material was obtained from a patient treated with IRX-2 immunotherapy. Here the CDR3 reads CSVEDPRDHTEAFF. Written as DNA, the CDR3 is TGCAGCGTTGAAGATCCGAGGGACCACACTGAAGCTTTCTTT.